This T cell receptor beta chain was recorded in a study of cytomegalovirus exposure and HLA in healthy donors (dated by TCRdb to between 2016 and 2019). About the study as a whole: According to an earlier analysis of a few hundred of the donors, about 179 million T cells yielded 117 million unique TCR beta sequences and about 300 Gb of sequence data. Around 300 gigabases of sequencing data and tens of millions of unique TCR sequences were included in an early release covering about 620 HLA-typed donors. Among the roughly 410 genotyped donors, about 83% belonged to the genetic ancestry cluster associated with self-reported Caucasian donors. The study aimed to test whether cataloging public T cell receptors could reveal signatures of past pathogen exposure. Using immunosequencing, the study profiled T cell repertoires from roughly 650 subjects and related those repertoires to cytomegalovirus serostatus. In addition to the first cohort of 666 subjects, a separate validation cohort of around 110 different subjects was used. To predict cytomegalovirus infection status, the study brought together high-throughput TCR immunosequencing, statistical association of individual TCRs with disease status, and machine learning. A later analysis re-analyzed previously published TCR beta repertoires from hundreds of donors and added high-resolution HLA genotyping to study TCR occurrence patterns. Rather than drawing on any new phenotypic data, the later analysis identified candidate immune exposures from TCR beta sequences and the way those sequences occurred across donors. An earlier analysis of more than 450 of the donors used high-throughput TCR beta sequencing to judge whether each TCR beta V gene segment behaved as functional or pseudogenic. Alongside the repertoire data, information on donor age, sex, ethnicity and CMV serostatus was compiled. In a later genetic analysis, genome-wide SNP genotypes for about 55% of the roughly 670 donors were used, and that subset was treated as a discovery cohort. Every discovery cohort repertoire had been produced on one sequencing platform. Both class I and class II loci were covered by HLA typing, at four-digit resolution. The number of typed donors differed by locus: about 629-630 for A, B, C, DRB1 and DQB1; 500 to 550 for DQA1; fewer than 610 for DPA1; and some 470 for DPB1. Because of strong linkage in the cohort, roughly five DR-DQ haplotypes were treated as single units for association and clustering. On average, over 200,000 unique TCR beta nucleotide sequences were sequenced per donor among roughly 430 genotyped donors of the cohort, with 15% to 20% of those sequences being non-productive.

In total, about 650 healthy bone marrow donors made up the cohort. Cohort members were all nominally healthy when sampled, although unrecorded immune exposures were likely present. The donor tested CMV seronegative, placing the donor among the 350 or so seronegative members of the cohort. Every donor gave a peripheral blood sample, and the peripheral blood mononuclear cells from that sample were used for TCR beta sequencing. Genomic DNA was extracted from the blood cell samples with the Qiagen DNeasy Blood Extraction Kit. Summary of the overall study and its limitations: When HLA alleles, especially DR and DQ, strongly co-occurred, TCR associations were difficult to assign to individual alleles. In a later analysis, the rate of TCR association differed among HLA loci, with DRB1 alleles having the most associated TCRs and HLA-C alleles having the fewest. Cytomegalovirus status was reported to be diagnosed by the classifier with high specificity and sensitivity in both the original and validation cohorts. A total of some 180 TCR beta chains were listed by the study as associated with cytomegalovirus. According to the authors, the approach could potentially be generalized to other disease states and immunological phenotypes. A cluster of highly shared sequence variants was judged likely to represent a technical artifact of the sequencing pipeline. According to a later analysis, most CMV-associated TCR beta chains appeared to be HLA-restricted, and the HLA associations seemed to be driven largely by CMV exposure. Linkage disequilibrium might explain the correlated functional status among segregating V segments, but an unknown experimental factor could not be excluded. Broadly in line with IMGT annotations, most TCR beta V segments showed up in productive rearrangements about 87% or about 30% of the time in an earlier analysis of 587 of the donors. While some public TCRs were present in many individuals, most TCR sequences turned up only very rarely across donors. A later genetic analysis associated a missense DCLRE1C variant with V-gene and J-gene trimming of TCR beta chains, and an independent cohort replicated the association. In vitro tests confirmed that three of the cytomegalovirus-associated TCR beta chains recognize cytomegalovirus antigens. Because the 87-base-pair reads could not distinguish some IMGT-functional V segments, including TRBV6-2 and TRBV6-3, those segments were excluded. A further reported finding was that TCR beta sequences accurately predicted the HLA-A and HLA-B alleles for most subjects in the first cohort. HLA typing was unavailable for some donors at each locus, so association tests used only the typed subset. According to a later analysis, parvovirus B19, influenza, CMV and Epstein-Barr virus appeared linked to several top co-occurrence clusters. In a later analysis, HLA-associated TCR beta chains showed more clonal expansion and lower generation probabilities than non-associated chains that were equally common. Seventeen rarely observed V segments, including chromosome 9 orphons, were excluded from the earlier analysis of almost 600 of the donors because counts were too low. For the cohort, immune exposure information was limited to CMV serostatus. A later analysis associated roughly 17,000 TCR beta sequences with specific HLA alleles at a false discovery rate of 0.05. Only TCR beta chains were sequenced in this cohort, and the absence of alpha or paired-chain data limited detectable features. Presence/absence analyses assumed roughly uniform sequencing depth across donors, an assumption that may not hold. A later genetic analysis reported fewer N-insertions in productive TCRs among donors in an Asian-associated ancestry cluster than the roughly 700-donor mean.

A note on this clone: The specificity of this receptor is unknown. No base quality values were provided; no much bigger clone lies one nucleotide off.

Library preparation used the immunoSEQ multiplex PCR assay. A mixture of 60 forward primers for TCR Vbeta segments and 13 reverse primers for TCR Jbeta segments was used in the multiplex PCR. A multiplex PCR assay on genomic DNA amplified the CDR3 region of rearranged TCR beta genes. The Illumina HiSeq System was used to sequence the amplified TCR beta libraries as 87-base-pair reads. The published analysis was carried out like this. Across the 700 or so repertoires, a later analysis counted 80 million or so unique TCR beta chains, 9 million to 14 million of which were shared by at least two donors. To remove PCR and sequencing errors, raw reads were error-corrected and collapsed into unique sequences using a nearest-neighbor algorithm that merged closely related sequences. Alignment of CDR3 sequences to IMGT reference sequences was used to assign V, D and J gene segments. For a sequence to be retained, a match of at least six nucleotides to both a V gene segment and a J gene segment was required. A rearrangement counted as productive if the CDR3 had no stop codons and remained in frame with V and J, and every other rearrangement counted as non-productive. CDR3 was defined by IMGT convention, running from the second conserved V-encoded cysteine to the conserved J-encoded phenylalanine. The earlier analysis of about 590 of the donors excluded sequences that lacked an unambiguous match to a single V gene segment. In an earlier analysis of 587 of the donors, a V segment was called functional when productive rearrangements were above 56.7%, and segregating when the standard deviation between donors exceeded 5%. A statistical classification framework was built for diagnosing cytomegalovirus status from the catalog of TCR beta chain sequences. V and J gene assignment, in a later analysis, came from comparing TCR nucleotide sequences with IMGT/GENE-DB human TR gene sequences. A later analysis assigned CDR3 sequences and most-parsimonious VDJ recombination scenarios with the TCRdist pipeline. In a later analysis, each TCR beta chain was defined by its CDR3 amino acid sequence together with its V-gene family, and reads lacking a unique V-gene family were excluded. To address suspected cross-contamination and a sequencing artifact, a later analysis removed a few hundred highly shared, low-generation-probability nucleotide sequences. In a later analysis, a clonal expansion index for each public chain was calculated from normalized within-repertoire ranks of inferred template counts. A later analysis computed generation probabilities with a VDJ recombination model fitted to out-of-frame rearrangements, and checked the results against IGoR. In a later analysis, hypergeometric tests were used to score TCR-TCR, TCR-HLA and TCR-CMV co-occurrence, with a repertoire-size bias correction applied to TCR pairs. False discovery rates were estimated in a later analysis by permuting HLA or CMV assignments 20 times. A later analysis grouped co-occurring TCRs with DBSCAN, adding TCRdist sequence similarity when clustering within HLA-allele-positive subsets. Co-occurrence clustering excluded repertoires with fewer than 30,000 or more than 120,000 public chains, plus five with anomalous nucleotide sharing. This immuneACCESS table, as held by TCRdb, lists in-frame sequences with V and J called but not all clones. Of the missing ones, under half trace to an unresolved V gene in checked studies; the others have no known cause. V and J calls and clone size are copied from that table; D and trimming were computed from the DNA. Here the sample has fewer than 200,000 clones; less than 80% occur a single time. Jointly, the top ten make up less than 1% of the sample.

V trim: 2 bases; J trim: 3 bases; unmatched bases: 4. Looking up the germline V gene yields CDR1 MNHEY and CDR2 SVGAGI. The CDR3 holds 14 amino acids from the cysteine to the phenylalanine. The kept DNA is CDR3 alone, 42 bases in frame from the first base. This sequence uses TRBV6-5 and TRBJ2-7, with 7 bases in between that match TRBD2. This TCR derives from a female donor in good health and CMV-seronegative. Source material: PBMCs. The sequenced DNA is TGTGCCAGCAGTTACCAGCGGGGCAGCTACGAGCAGTACTTC. Translated, it reads CASSYQRGSYEQYF.